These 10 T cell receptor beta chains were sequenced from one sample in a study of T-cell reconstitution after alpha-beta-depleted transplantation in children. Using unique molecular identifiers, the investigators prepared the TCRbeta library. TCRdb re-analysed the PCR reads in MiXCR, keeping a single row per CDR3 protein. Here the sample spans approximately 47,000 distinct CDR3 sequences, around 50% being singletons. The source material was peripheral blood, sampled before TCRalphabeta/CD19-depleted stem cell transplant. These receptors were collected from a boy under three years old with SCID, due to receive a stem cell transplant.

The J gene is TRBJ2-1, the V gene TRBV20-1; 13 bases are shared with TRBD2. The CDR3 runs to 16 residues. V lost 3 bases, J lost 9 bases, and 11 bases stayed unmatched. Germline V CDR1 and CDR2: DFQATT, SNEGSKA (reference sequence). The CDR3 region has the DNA TGCAGTGCTAGCGGACTAGCGGGGGCCCCCTTGGGTGAGCAGTTCTTC. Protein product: CSASGLAGAPLGEQFF.

CDR3 loop: CASSPGTASTDTQYF. For the CDR3, the DNA is TGTGCCAGCAGTCCAGGGACAGCTAGCACAGATACGCAGTATTTT. The chain recombines TRBV6-2 or TRBV6-3 with TRBJ2-3, with 7 bases matching TRBD1. Germline CDR1 is MNHEY and CDR2 is SVGEGT. Trimming cost V 5 bases and J 0 bases; bases outside gene matches: 5. CDR3 length: 15 residues.

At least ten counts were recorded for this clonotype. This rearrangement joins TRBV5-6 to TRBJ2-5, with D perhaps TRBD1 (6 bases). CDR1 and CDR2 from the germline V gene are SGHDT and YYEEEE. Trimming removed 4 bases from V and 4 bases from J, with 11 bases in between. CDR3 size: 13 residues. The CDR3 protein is CASSQDRSETQYF. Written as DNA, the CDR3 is TGTGCCAGCAGCCAGGACAGATCAGAGACCCAGTACTTC.

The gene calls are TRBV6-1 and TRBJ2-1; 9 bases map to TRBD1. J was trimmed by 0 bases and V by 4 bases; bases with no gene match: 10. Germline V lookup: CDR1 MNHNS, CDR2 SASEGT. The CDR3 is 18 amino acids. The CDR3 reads CASSAGQGSGGSYNEQFF. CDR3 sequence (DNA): TGTGCCAGCAGTGCGGGACAGGGTTCGGGAGGCTCCTACAATGAGCAGTTCTTC.

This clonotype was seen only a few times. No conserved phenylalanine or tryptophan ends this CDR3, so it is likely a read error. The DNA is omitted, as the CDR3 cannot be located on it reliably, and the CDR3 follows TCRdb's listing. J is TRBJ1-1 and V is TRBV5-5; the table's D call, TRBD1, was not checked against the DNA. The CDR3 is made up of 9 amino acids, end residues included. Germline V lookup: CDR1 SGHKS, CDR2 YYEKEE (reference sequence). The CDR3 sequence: CASSSDLAL.

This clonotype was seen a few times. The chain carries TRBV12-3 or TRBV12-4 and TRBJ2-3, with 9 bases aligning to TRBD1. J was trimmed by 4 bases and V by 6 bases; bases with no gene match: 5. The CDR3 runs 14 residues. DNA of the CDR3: TGTGCCAGCAGGCGGACAGGGGTGGCAGATACGCAGTATTTT. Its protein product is CASRRTGVADTQYF.

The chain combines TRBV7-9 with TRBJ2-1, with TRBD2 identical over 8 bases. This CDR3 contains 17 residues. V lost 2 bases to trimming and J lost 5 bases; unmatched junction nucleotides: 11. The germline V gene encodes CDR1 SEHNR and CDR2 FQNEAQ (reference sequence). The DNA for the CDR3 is TGTGCCAGCAGCTTAACGGGAGGGTCGCCCCGGGACAATGAGCAGTTCTTC. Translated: CASSLTGGSPRDNEQFF.

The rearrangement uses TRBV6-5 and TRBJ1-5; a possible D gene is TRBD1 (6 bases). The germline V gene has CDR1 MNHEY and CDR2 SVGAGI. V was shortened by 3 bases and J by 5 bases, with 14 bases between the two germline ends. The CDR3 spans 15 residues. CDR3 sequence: CASSYSGTSDQPQHF. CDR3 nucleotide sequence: TGTGCCAGCAGTTATTCAGGGACATCAGATCAGCCCCAGCATTTT.

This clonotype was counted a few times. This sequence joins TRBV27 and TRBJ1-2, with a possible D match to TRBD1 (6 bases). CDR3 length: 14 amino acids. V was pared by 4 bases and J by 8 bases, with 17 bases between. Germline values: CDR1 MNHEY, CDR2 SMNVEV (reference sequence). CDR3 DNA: TGTGCCAGCAGTTGGGGGGCGTTATCGGGAGGCTACACCTTC. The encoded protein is CASSWGALSGGYTF.

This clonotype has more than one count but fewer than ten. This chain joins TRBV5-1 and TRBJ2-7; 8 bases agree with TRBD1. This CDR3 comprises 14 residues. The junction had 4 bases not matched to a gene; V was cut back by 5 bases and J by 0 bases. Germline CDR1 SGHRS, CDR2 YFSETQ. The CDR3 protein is CASRGQGVSYEQYF. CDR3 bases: TGCGCCAGCAGAGGACAGGGTGTCTCCTACGAGCAGTACTTC.